Listed below are T cell receptor beta chains from one sample, sequenced in a study of cytomegalovirus exposure and HLA in healthy donors. Profiling relied on immunoSEQ multiplex PCR, and the TCRdb table lists in-frame clones only, not all of them. The top ten hold roughly 1.4% of the sample, which has 120,000 or so clones, approximately 72% seen once. The specimen sequenced was PBMCs. The receptors here all came from a man aged 18 to 29 in good health and CMV-seronegative. Each CDR3 is given with its conserved first and last residue. A D gene is named only where the DNA matches it firmly.

>TRBJ2-7|TRBV5-1|TRBD1|15
CASRDPSGQGIKQYF
>TRBJ1-6|TRBV7-9|.|14
CASSLSGTNSPLHF
>TRBJ2-1|TRBV28|TRBD1|15
CASSFHGQGNNEQFF
>TRBJ2-7|TRBV28|TRBD2|15
CASRPLGLAVYEQYF
>TRBJ2-4|TRBV9|TRBD2|15
CASSVGGGLENIQYF
>TRBJ1-2|TRBV19|.|12
CASLRAGYGYTF
>TRBJ1-1|TRBV7-6|.|13
CASSSGLSTEAFF
>TRBJ1-4|TRBV19|.|15
CASSIGTSLGEKLFF
>TRBJ1-2|TRBV5-1|.|15
CASSLFDRPLYGYTF
>TRBJ1-3|TRBV7-8|.|14
CASSFTGSGNTIYF
>TRBJ2-5|TRBV7-9|.|15
CASSLADLGGETQYF
>TRBJ1-5|TRBV28|.|16
CASSLGPTWAGQPQHF
>TRBJ2-1|TRBV5-1|TRBD2|17
CASRLFSGSSSYNEQFF
>TRBJ1-5|TRBV10-2|.|13
CVSSVEIYQPQHF
>TRBJ2-5|TRBV19|.|15
CASSSGQRQQETQYF
>TRBJ2-7|TRBV18|TRBD2|15
CSSSLKTGTTYEQYF
>TRBJ2-5|TRBV7-2|TRBD2|13
CASSFSGSETQYF
>TRBJ2-7|TRBV30|TRBD2|13
CARSSGGAREQYF
>TRBJ2-7|TRBV30|.|12
CAWSRSIYEQYF
>TRBJ1-2|TRBV28|.|15
CASSPRGVANYGYTF
>TRBJ2-3|TRBV13|TRBD1|15
CSSSLGQGAGDTQYF
>TRBJ2-3|TRBV9|.|17
CASSVDPLEGITDTQYF
>TRBJ1-2|TRBV5-4|TRBD1|13
CASSLRDRAGYTF
>TRBJ1-5|TRBV18|TRBD1|16
CASSLLTGQGRQPQHF
>TRBJ2-1|TRBV29-1|.|13
CSGDSFAYNEQFF
>TRBJ2-2|TRBV4-3|TRBD1|17
CASSQVARGPYTGELFF
>TRBJ1-2|TRBV4-3|.|13
CASSHTTGYGYTF
>TRBJ2-7|TRBV4-1|TRBD1|22
CASSQERGFTTGVNRSSYEQYF
>TRBJ1-5|TRBV11-3|TRBD1|14
CASSPTGGDQPQHF
>TRBJ1-5|TRBV6-1|.|17
CASSESWAAYSNQPQHF
>TRBJ2-1|TRBV9|TRBD1|10
CASSGDRVFF
>TRBJ1-1|TRBV7-6|TRBD1|15
CASRSAGTGNTEAFF
>TRBJ2-1|TRBV28|TRBD2|13
CASTFRPGLAWFF
>TRBJ1-1|TRBV6-6|.|15
CASTPPRTLNTEAFF
>TRBJ1-5|TRBV9|.|15
CASSEGGASNQPQHF
>TRBJ2-5|TRBV30|TRBD1|13
CALTGEGRETQYF
>TRBJ1-5|TRBV28|.|14
CASSLGPLNQPQHF
>TRBJ1-2|TRBV5-4|.|13
CASSYRVGDGYTF
>TRBJ2-2|TRBV29-1|TRBD1|17
CSVGKVGQGANTGELFF
>TRBJ2-1|TRBV29-1|TRBD1|12
CSAAGQGYEQFF
>TRBJ1-4|TRBV18|TRBD1|16
CASSQNYRGPNEKLFF
>TRBJ1-2|TRBV20-1|.|11
CSAMDSYGYTF
>TRBJ2-7|TRBV5-4|TRBD1|15
CASSFFGTGGNEQYF
>TRBJ1-2|TRBV6-5|TRBD1|12
CASFGTVYGYTF
>TRBJ2-7|TRBV7-2|.|13
CASSFLSIDEQYF
>TRBJ2-7|TRBV27|.|11
CASSPRYEQYF